This T cell receptor beta chain came from a study of shared clonotypes between healthy human individuals. J lost 0 bases, V lost 7 bases, and 6 bases had no gene match. The CDR3 covers 14 residues. Germline CDR1 ENHRY, CDR2 SYGVKD. Splitting the CD4+ cells yielded a CD45RA+ naive subset and a CD45RA-negative memory subset. The repertoire was sequenced with immunoSEQ multiplex PCR; TCRdb's copy has only in-frame clones and lacks some. The data hold more than 2,000,000 clones, with approximately 90% observed a single time. The receptor comes from a man younger than 35 in good health. Sequencing was done on a sample of naive CD4+ T cells sorted from blood. Stated subset: CD45RA+ positively selected. This chain joins TRBV10-3 and TRBJ2-7, with 7 bases that match TRBD1. CDR3 nucleotides: TGTGCCATCACCAGGGACAGTCCCTCCTACGAGCAGTACTTC. This sequence encodes CAITRDSPSYEQYF.